This T cell receptor beta chain was captured by sequencing in a study of T cell responses to AZD1222 COVID-19 vaccine. CDR1 MDHEN and CDR2 SYDVKM come from the germline V gene. CDR3 length: 14 amino acids. Trimming removed 5 bases at V and 4 bases at J, with 14 bases between. Clones were read by immunoSEQ multiplex PCR, and TCRdb kept only the in-frame ones, dropping some. In the table there are some 160,000 clones, more than 70% of which are singletons. This TCR was sampled from an adult in good health. The source was peripheral blood, collected on day 0 of AZD1222 vaccination. The chain recombines TRBV28 with TRBJ2-5; D may be TRBD1 or TRBD2 (5 bases each). CDR3 in DNA: TGTGCCAGCAGTCCCGGGACCCCGGGAGAGACCCAGTACTTC. Its translation is CASSPGTPGETQYF.